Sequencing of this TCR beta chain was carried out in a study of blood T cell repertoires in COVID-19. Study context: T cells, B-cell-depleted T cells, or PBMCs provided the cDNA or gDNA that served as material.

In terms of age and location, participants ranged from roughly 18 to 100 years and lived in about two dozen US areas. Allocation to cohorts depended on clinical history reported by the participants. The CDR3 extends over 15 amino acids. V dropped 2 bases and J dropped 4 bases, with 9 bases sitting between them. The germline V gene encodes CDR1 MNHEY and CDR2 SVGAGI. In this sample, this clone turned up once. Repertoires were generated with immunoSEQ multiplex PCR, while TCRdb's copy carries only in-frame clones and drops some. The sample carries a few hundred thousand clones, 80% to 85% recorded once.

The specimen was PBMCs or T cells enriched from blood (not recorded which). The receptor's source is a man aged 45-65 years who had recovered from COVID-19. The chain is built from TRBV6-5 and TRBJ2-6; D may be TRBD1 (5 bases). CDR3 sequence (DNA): TGTGCCAGCAGTTACACAGGCGCCGGGGCCAACGTCCTGACTTTC. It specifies CASSYTGAGANVLTF.